The sequence of this T cell receptor (beta chain) was determined in a study of vaccination and CD4 T cells after COVID-19 (dated by TCRdb to 2022 to 2024). The study in broad terms: Every convalescent patient had a positive nasal swab PCR test for SARS-CoV-2, with mild disease in about nine patients and severe disease in one. The convalescent cohort comprised six males and four females, including two Hispanic individuals, seven Caucasians, two Asians and one multiracial person. Post-vaccine blood samples were collected a median of about 69 days after the second vaccine dose, ranging from about 13 to 250 days. Two doses of either the Pfizer-BioNTech BNT162b2 vaccine (n=8) or the Moderna mRNA-1273 vaccine (n=2) were administered to participants. In 10 COVID-19 convalescent patients and a few infection-naive healthy vaccine recipients, researchers compared the spike-specific CD4+ TCR repertoire from before mRNA vaccination with the repertoire from after. Post-COVID blood samples from convalescent patients were collected a median of roughly 100 days after diagnosis, with a range of 35 to 161 days. As controls, cultures received a CEFX viral epitope pool (the positive control), an HIV-1 Nef peptide pool (the negative control), or no peptide at all. The cultures were stimulated with overlapping spike peptide pools from SARS-CoV-2 and from the common cold coronaviruses HCoV-NL63, HCoV-OC43 and HCoV-229E.

Study-level results and caveats: Of the vaccine-specific clones in convalescent patients, 304 of 307, or nearly all, reacted only to SARS-CoV-2 spike and did not cross-react with common cold coronaviruses. Relatively few convalescent patients were included in the study, and early timepoints after natural infection were not analyzed. Although the median number of SARS-CoV-2-reactive clonotypes went up from 20 to 25 after infection to 38 after vaccination, the increase was not significant. In convalescent patients, a median about 86% of post-vaccine SARS-CoV-2-reactive clones were detected only after vaccination, and vaccine-specific priming was suggested by this finding.

CDR1 DFQATT and CDR2 SNEGSKA were looked up in the germline V gene (reference sequence). The CDR3 runs 11 amino acids, cysteine and phenylalanine included. The CDR3 DNA has 33 bases and is translated from base 1. Concerning this clonotype itself: Its cognate antigen has yet to be identified. No qualities accompany the bases; no much larger clone lies one base away.

Library method: PCR. At the Johns Hopkins FTIC core, DNA from the cultured CD4+ T cells underwent TCR sequencing with the Oncomine TCR Beta short-read assay. The QIAamp micro DNA kit was used to extract genomic DNA from the cultured CD4+ T cells. Oncomine TCR Beta libraries from cultured CD4+ T cells were pooled using unique dual indexes and sequenced on an Illumina iSeq 100. Concerning the study's data processing: Non-productive sequences were filtered out, and CDR3s that did not start with C, did not end with F or W, or were shorter than 7 amino acids were discarded. The MANAFEST web application was used to identify antigen-specific clonotypes by comparing peptide-stimulated wells against reference wells and other culture wells. To be called positive, a clone needed an FDR below 0.05, an odds ratio above 5, and a productive frequency above 0.1% in at least two of three replicate wells. A clonotype was classed as cross-reactive if the clonotype showed significant expansion both in SARS-CoV-2 spike wells and in at least one common cold coronavirus spike condition. Using R version 3.6.1, CDR3 homology was evaluated through Levenshtein distances (stringdist) along with unrooted phylogenetic trees (ape). TCRdb redid the processing of the public reads, applying fastp at Q25 and MiXCR, and retained in-frame beta chains. Each CDR3 protein appears once, grouped with its most common genes and DNA. These V and J calls derive from TCRdb rather than the authors' analysis. In this sample the table shows thousands of distinct CDR3 sequences, 61% of which occur a single time. Of the sample, 24% is held by the ten largest clones.

What this sample's treatment or condition label stands for: approximately 9-day PBMC culture with coronavirus spike peptide pools or control peptides (ViraFEST assay). To expand antigen-specific T cells with peptide pools and then pick out the expanded clonotypes through TCR sequencing, the study relied on the ViraFEST assay. Positive SARS-CoV-2 PCR tests in the convalescent patients dated from March to December 2020, before Alpha, Beta and Delta variants emerged in the United States. PBMCs were cultured at roughly 1.8 million per well in IMDM supplemented with roughly 5% human AB serum and about 9.6 IU/ml IL-2, with about 9 ug/ml peptide pools added. On days 3 and 7, half of the culture medium was replaced with fresh IL-2-containing medium. CD4+ T cells were isolated after approximately ten days of culture through negative selection using the EasySep CD4+ T cell isolation kit. Ficoll-Paque Plus gradient centrifugation was used to isolate PBMCs from whole blood, and the isolated PBMCs were then either used fresh or cryopreserved at -140C. In general, triplicate wells were set up for every culture condition.

Material: CD4+ T cells from blood, cultured in vitro. The TCR sequence derives from a human donor who had recovered from COVID-19. This chain is built from TRBV20-1 and TRBJ2-4; TRBD1 fits 7 bases in the junction. The CDR3 in this case is CVIHRGDIQYF. The DNA sequence follows: TGCGTTATCCACAGGGGCGACATTCAGTACTTC.